This TCR beta chain was identified during a study of blood T cell repertoires in COVID-19. The method was immunoSEQ multiplex PCR; TCRdb's version includes in-frame clones alone and lacks a portion of them. This table holds roughly 250,000 clones, more than 70% found once. Enrollees, about 18 to 89 years old, lived in around 23 US areas. Trimming at V came to 2 bases and at J to 5 bases, leaving 6 bases not matched to a gene. There are 15 residues in the CDR3. Germline loops: CDR1 LNHDA, CDR2 SQIVND (reference sequence). The chain has TRBV19 and TRBJ2-5, with 9 positions matching TRBD1. The TCR originated in a woman aged 40-49 years with acute COVID-19. Sequences were obtained from PBMCs or T cells enriched from blood (not recorded which). The CDR3 bases are TGTGCCAGTAGTATAAGTGGGACAGGGAGGGAGACCCAGTACTTC. It is translated as CASSISGTGRETQYF.